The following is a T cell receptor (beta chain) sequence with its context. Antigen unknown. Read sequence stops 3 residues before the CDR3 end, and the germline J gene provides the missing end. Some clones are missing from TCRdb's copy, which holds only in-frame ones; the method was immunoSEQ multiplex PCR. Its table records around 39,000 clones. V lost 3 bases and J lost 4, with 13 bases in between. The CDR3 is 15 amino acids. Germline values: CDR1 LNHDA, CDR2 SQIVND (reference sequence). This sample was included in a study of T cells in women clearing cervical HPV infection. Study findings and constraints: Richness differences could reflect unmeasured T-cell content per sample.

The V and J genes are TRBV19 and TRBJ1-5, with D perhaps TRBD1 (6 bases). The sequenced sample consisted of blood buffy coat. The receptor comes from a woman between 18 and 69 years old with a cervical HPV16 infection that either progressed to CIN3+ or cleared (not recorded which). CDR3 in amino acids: CASSMGGQGNQPQHF. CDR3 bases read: TGTGCCAGTAGTATGGGGGGGCAGGGGAATCAGCCC. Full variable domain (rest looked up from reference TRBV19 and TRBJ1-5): DGGITQSPKYLFRKEGQNVTLSCEQNLNHDAMYWYRQDPGQGLRLIYYSQIVNDFQKGDIAEGYSVSREKKESFPLTVTSAQKNPTAFYLCASSMGGQGNQPQHFGDGTRLSIL.